These T cell receptor beta chains were read from a single sample in a study of T cell responses to AZD1222 COVID-19 vaccine. Assay used: immunoSEQ multiplex PCR; TCRdb lists only in-frame clones, some missing. Of roughly 120,000 clones in the sample, about 87% were seen once. Source: peripheral blood, taken on day 0 of AZD1222 vaccination. The receptors here all came from an adult in good health. CDR3s include the opening cysteine and the closing phenylalanine or tryptophan. The D gene is left open where the match is weak. Expanded clones are given a class, and other clones once, few, many or no size at all.

D gene	clone size	V gene	CDR3 length	J gene	CDR3 protein	CDR3 DNA
.	.	TRBV6-5	14	TRBJ1-2	CASGLGLVHYGYTF	TGTGCCAGTGGTTTGGGGCTGGTTCACTATGGCTACACCTTC
TRBD1	.	TRBV29-1	13	TRBJ1-4	CSVPGQGGEKLFF	TGCAGCGTACCGGGACAGGGTGGTGAAAAACTGTTTTTT
.	.	TRBV7-3	13	TRBJ1-1	CASSSTVNTEAFF	TGTGCCAGCAGCTCTACCGTAAACACTGAAGCTTTCTTT
.	.	TRBV7-2	14	TRBJ2-1	CATARGTPNNEQFF	TGTGCCACCGCTAGGGGGACCCCTAACAATGAGCAGTTCTTC
TRBD1	.	TRBV24-1	16	TRBJ2-1	CATSETRDRVYNEQFF	TGTGCCACCAGTGAGACACGGGACAGGGTCTACAATGAGCAGTTCTTC
TRBD1	.	TRBV28	13	TRBJ2-7	CASGEGQGLSKYF	TGTGCCAGCGGAGAAGGACAGGGCCTTTCAAAGTACTTC
.	.	TRBV3-1/TRBV3-2	14	TRBJ1-1	CASSRAIVNTEAFF	TGTGCCAGCAGCCGTGCTATTGTGAACACTGAAGCTTTCTTT
.	.	TRBV12-3/TRBV12-4	13	TRBJ1-5	CASSLTASGPQHF	TGTGCCAGCAGTTTAACCGCCTCGGGGCCCCAGCATTTT
.	few	TRBV6-5	14	TRBJ1-6	CASSYTSYNSPLHF	TGTGCCAGCAGTTACACCAGTTATAATTCACCCCTCCACTTT
TRBD1	.	TRBV19	16	TRBJ1-4	CASSAPGQGLNEKLFF	TGTGCCAGTAGTGCGCCGGGACAGGGGCTAAATGAAAAACTGTTTTTT
.	.	TRBV6-5	15	TRBJ1-5	CASSYQPASGQPQHF	TGTGCCAGCAGTTACCAACCCGCGAGTGGTCAGCCCCAGCATTTT
.	.	TRBV3-1/TRBV3-2	15	TRBJ1-2	CASSHRSPVGYGYTF	TGTGCCAGCAGCCACCGGTCCCCAGTTGGCTATGGCTACACCTTC
.	.	TRBV24-1	15	TRBJ2-7	CATSDRSGASYEQYF	TGTGCCACCAGTGATCGGTCAGGCGCCTCCTACGAGCAGTACTTC
TRBD2	.	TRBV9	16	TRBJ2-3	CASSVSGGASTDTQYF	TGTGCCAGCAGCGTAAGCGGGGGGGCGAGCACAGATACGCAGTATTTT
TRBD2	.	TRBV10-3	14	TRBJ2-1	CAISGTSTNNEQFF	TGTGCCATCAGTGGGACTAGCACGAACAATGAGCAGTTCTTC
.	.	TRBV5-5	15	TRBJ1-4	CASSSGSAYNEKLFF	TGTGCCAGCAGCTCGGGGTCAGCCTATAATGAAAAACTGTTTTTT
TRBD1	.	TRBV2	16	TRBJ1-1	CASTQTGGTMNTEAFF	TGTGCCAGCACCCAGACAGGGGGCACCATGAACACTGAAGCTTTCTTT
.	.	TRBV11-2	14	TRBJ2-5	CASSSLGVAQTQYF	TGTGCCAGCAGCTCCCTGGGTGTAGCACAGACCCAGTACTTC
.	.	TRBV5-8	13	TRBJ1-1	CASRGTMNTEAFF	TGTGCCAGCAGGGGGACCATGAACACTGAAGCTTTCTTT
TRBD1	.	TRBV7-2	16	TRBJ2-3	CASSLGDRGFTDTQYF	TGTGCCAGCAGCTTAGGAGACAGGGGGTTCACAGATACGCAGTATTTT
TRBD1	.	TRBV7-9	14	TRBJ2-7	CASRLSGTVYEQYF	TGTGCCAGCAGATTGTCCGGGACAGTCTACGAGCAGTACTTC
.	.	TRBV6-5	16	TRBJ1-5	CASSYFTDPSLGPQHF	TGTGCCAGCAGTTACTTCACGGACCCATCTTTGGGGCCCCAGCATTTT
TRBD1	.	TRBV19	16	TRBJ1-1	CASSSRQGWMNTEAFF	TGTGCCAGTAGTTCCCGACAGGGTTGGATGAACACTGAAGCTTTCTTT
TRBD1	.	TRBV18	14	TRBJ2-7	CASSLGQGVFGQYF	TGTGCCAGCTCCTTAGGACAGGGTGTATTTGGGCAGTACTTC
TRBD1	.	TRBV6-2/TRBV6-3	14	TRBJ2-2	CASSWDRGTGELFF	TGTGCCAGCAGTTGGGACAGGGGGACCGGGGAGCTGTTTTTT
.	.	TRBV4-2	17	TRBJ2-2	CASSLQAGRANTGELFF	TGTGCCAGCAGCCTCCAGGCGGGGCGGGCGAACACCGGGGAGCTGTTTTTT
.	.	TRBV2	13	TRBJ1-6	CASKAAQSSPLHF	TGTGCCAGCAAGGCCGCCCAAAGTTCACCCCTCCACTTT
TRBD1	.	TRBV28	16	TRBJ2-7	CASSLSPGDRFYEQYF	TGTGCCAGCAGCTTGAGCCCCGGGGACAGATTCTACGAGCAGTACTTC
.	few	TRBV15	14	TRBJ1-5	CATREGRGNQPQHF	TGTGCCACCAGAGAGGGTCGGGGCAATCAGCCCCAGCATTTT
.	.	TRBV18	15	TRBJ1-4	CASSPPRGPGEKLFF	TGTGCCAGCTCACCACCGAGGGGCCCGGGTGAAAAACTGTTTTTT
.	.	TRBV7-2	15	TRBJ1-4	CASSAMTGRNEKLFF	TGTGCCAGCAGCGCGATGACAGGAAGGAATGAAAAACTGTTTTTT
.	.	TRBV7-2	13	TRBJ1-2	CASSLSTGGGYTF	TGTGCCAGCAGCTTATCCACGGGAGGAGGCTACACCTTC
TRBD2	.	TRBV27	16	TRBJ2-5	CASSSRAGGPFRFQYF	TGTGCCAGCAGTTCCAGAGCGGGGGGCCCATTCCGATTCCAGTACTTC
.	.	TRBV7-2	13	TRBJ1-1	CASSLEGGSEAFF	TGTGCCAGCAGCTTAGAGGGGGGGTCTGAAGCTTTCTTT
.	few	TRBV4-2	14	TRBJ1-1	CASSRPTGNTEAFF	TGTGCCAGCAGCCGACCTACAGGGAACACTGAAGCTTTCTTT
TRBD2	.	TRBV4-3	14	TRBJ2-7	CASSQDGLAVEQYF	TGCGCCAGCAGCCAAGATGGGCTAGCGGTGGAGCAGTACTTC
.	.	TRBV19	17	TRBJ2-3	CASRSPRGASSTDTQYF	TGTGCCAGTAGATCGCCTCGGGGCGCGAGCAGCACAGATACGCAGTATTTT
TRBD1	.	TRBV5-4	15	TRBJ1-4	CASSSKRQGSEKLFF	TGTGCCAGCAGCTCTAAACGACAGGGTAGTGAAAAACTGTTTTTT
TRBD1	.	TRBV7-3	16	TRBJ2-3	CASSLSRDRGLDTQYF	TGTGCCAGCAGCTTATCGAGGGACAGGGGGTTGGATACGCAGTATTTT
TRBD1	.	TRBV5-1	13	TRBJ1-2	CASSRDRGYGYTF	TGCGCCAGCAGTCGCGACAGGGGATATGGCTACACCTTC
.	.	TRBV19	14	TRBJ1-5	CASSIVGADQPQHF	TGTGCCAGTAGTATAGTAGGGGCCGATCAGCCCCAGCATTTT
.	.	TRBV12-3/TRBV12-4	13	TRBJ2-7	CASSFPGSYEQYF	TGTGCCAGCAGTTTCCCAGGTTCCTACGAGCAGTACTTC
.	.	TRBV27	13	TRBJ1-6	CASSPAMYSPLHF	TGTGCCAGCAGTCCTGCTATGTATTCACCCCTCCACTTT
TRBD1	.	TRBV7-2	15	TRBJ2-7	CASSQTPGQGVEQYF	TGTGCCAGCAGCCAAACCCCGGGACAGGGAGTCGAGCAGTACTTC
TRBD1	few	TRBV6-2/TRBV6-3	24	TRBJ2-6	CASSPSAGGVFGNPASSGANVLTF	TGTGCCAGCAGCCCCTCGGCAGGGGGCGTCTTCGGGAACCCCGCAAGCTCTGGGGCCAACGTCCTGACTTTC
.	.	TRBV7-9	16	TRBJ1-4	CASSTAGGTTNEKLFF	TGTGCCAGCAGCACCGCCGGGGGCACAACTAATGAAAAACTGTTTTTT
TRBD2	.	TRBV28	14	TRBJ2-5	CASSLAGGPETQYF	TGTGCCAGCAGTCTAGCGGGGGGCCCAGAGACCCAGTACTTC
TRBD1	.	TRBV7-9	16	TRBJ2-7	CASSFGQGAPRFKQYF	TGTGCCAGCAGCTTTGGTCAGGGGGCCCCTCGTTTCAAGCAGTACTTC
TRBD2	.	TRBV3-1/TRBV3-2	16	TRBJ2-3	CASSQGTSGITDTQYF	TGTGCCAGCAGCCAAGGGACTAGCGGGATCACAGATACGCAGTATTTT
.	once	TRBV7-2	13	TRBJ2-2	CASSFSGPGELFF	TGTGCCAGCAGCTTTTCAGGTCCGGGGGAGCTGTTTTTT
.	.	TRBV6-5	14	TRBJ2-7	CASRDRQGGHEQYF	TGTGCCAGCAGGGACCGACAGGGAGGCCACGAGCAGTACTTC
TRBD1	.	TRBV6-2/TRBV6-3	15	TRBJ1-1	CASSYLQGAGTEAFF	TGTGCCAGCAGTTACTTACAGGGGGCAGGGACTGAAGCTTTCTTT
TRBD1	.	TRBV11-3	16	TRBJ1-2	CASSPVGGQGVSGYTF	TGTGCCAGCAGCCCGGTCGGCGGACAGGGGGTATCTGGCTACACCTTC
.	.	TRBV27	14	TRBJ1-5	CASSLGWSNQPQHF	TGTGCCAGCAGTCTGGGGTGGAGCAATCAGCCCCAGCATTTT
TRBD1	.	TRBV5-1	15	TRBJ1-4	CASSAGTGENEKLFF	TGCGCCAGCAGCGCCGGGACAGGAGAAAATGAAAAACTGTTTTTT
.	.	TRBV29-1	13	TRBJ1-4	CSAGTSSGEKLFF	TGCAGCGCAGGGACCTCCTCGGGGGAAAAACTGTTTTTT
.	.	TRBV28	13	TRBJ1-2	CASSLTANYGYTF	TGTGCCAGCAGTTTAACGGCCAACTATGGCTACACCTTC
.	.	TRBV7-9	13	TRBJ1-1	CASSPLSDTEAFF	TGTGCCAGCAGCCCTCTGAGTGATACTGAAGCTTTCTTT